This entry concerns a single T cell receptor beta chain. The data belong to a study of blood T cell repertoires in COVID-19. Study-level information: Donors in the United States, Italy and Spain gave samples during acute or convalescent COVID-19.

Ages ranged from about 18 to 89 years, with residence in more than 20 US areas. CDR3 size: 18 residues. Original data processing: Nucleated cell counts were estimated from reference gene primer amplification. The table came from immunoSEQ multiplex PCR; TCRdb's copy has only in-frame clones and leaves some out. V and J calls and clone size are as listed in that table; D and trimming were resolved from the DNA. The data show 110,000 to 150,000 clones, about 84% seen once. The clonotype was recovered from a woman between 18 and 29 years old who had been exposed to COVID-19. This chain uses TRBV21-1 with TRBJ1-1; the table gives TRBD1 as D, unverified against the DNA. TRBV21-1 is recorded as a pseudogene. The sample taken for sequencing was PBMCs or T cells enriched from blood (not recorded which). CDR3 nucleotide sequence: TGTGCCAGCAGCAAAGGAAGGGAGCGGGACAGGAGATACACTGAAGCTTTCTTT. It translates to CASSKGRERDRRYTEAFF.